The 7 T cell receptor beta chains in this list originate from one sample, sequenced in a study of radiation and T cells in renal cell carcinoma. Profiled with immunoSEQ multiplex PCR; TCRdb holds only in-frame clones, not every one. The repertoire consists of approximately 21,000 clones, with around 47% occurring once and the leading ten covering around 15%. Specified treatment: 15 Gy SBRT to primary tumor, nephrectomy 4 weeks later. This specimen consisted of tumor tissue, obtained from a patient whose treatment included radiotherapy and nephrectomy. These receptors were obtained from a woman in her 50s with renal cell carcinoma.

This clone was recorded once. This CDR3 is also generated by other DNA sequences in the sample. V gene TRBV29-1 combines with J gene TRBJ2-1; 9 nucleotides agree with TRBD2. The length of the CDR3 is 12 residues. Trimming took 4 bases from V and 6 from J; bases not matched to a gene: 1. Germline V CDR1 and CDR2: SQVTM, ANQGSEA. This chain's CDR3 is CSVGGGANEQFF. The CDR3 DNA reads as TGCAGCGTTGGCGGGGGGGCCAATGAGCAGTTCTTC.

This clone has only a few counts. This chain uses TRBV6-1 with TRBJ1-2, with D possibly being TRBD1 (5 bases). Germline V gene lookup returns CDR1 MNHNS and CDR2 SASEGT. This CDR3 is built from 14 residues. V was cut by 2 bases and J by 2 bases, with 9 bases left in between. The CDR3 bases are TGTGCCAGCAGTGAATACAGGAGCAACTATGGCTACACCTTC. It translates to CASSEYRSNYGYTF.

The rearrangement joins TRBV19 to TRBJ1-1; 7 positions match TRBD1. This CDR3 contains 14 residues. Losses at the gene ends were 3 bases for V and 5 bases for J; bases not matched to a gene: 6. From germline, CDR1 is LNHDA and CDR2 SQIVND (reference sequence). The CDR3 here is CASSIGPQGTEAFF. As DNA, the CDR3 is TGTGCCAGTAGTATTGGTCCACAGGGGACTGAAGCTTTCTTT. Supplemented by reference TRBV19 and TRBJ1-1, the full variable domain reads DGGITQSPKYLFRKEGQNVTLSCEQNLNHDAMYWYRQDPGQGLRLIYYSQIVNDFQKGDIAEGYSVSREKKESFPLTVTSAQKNPTAFYLCASSIGPQGTEAFFGQGTRLTVV.

This clone is medium-sized. V gene TRBV29-1 combines with J gene TRBJ2-5, with D perhaps being TRBD1 or TRBD2 (6 bases each). The CDR3 totals 13 residues. Germline CDR1 reads SQVTM; CDR2 reads ANQGSEA. The V end was cut by 8 bases, the J end by 4 bases, with 17 bases between. CDR3 amino acids: CSSLTQGGETQYF. The CDR3 bases are TGCAGCTCCCTAACACAGGGAGGAGAGACCCAGTACTTC. The full variable domain, with the rest looked up from reference TRBV29-1 and TRBJ2-5, is SAVISQKPSRDICQRGTSLTIQCQVDSQVTMMFWYRQQPGQSLTLIATANQGSEATYESGFVIDKFPISRPNLTFSTLTVSNMSPEDSSIYLCSSLTQGGETQYFGPGTRLLVL.

This clone showed up many times. V and J are TRBV18 and TRBJ1-1; D unresolved. Germline CDR1 reads KGHSH; CDR2 reads LQKENI. V was shortened by 5 bases and J by 0 bases, with 13 bases between the two germline ends. The CDR3 totals 15 residues. DNA of the CDR3: TGTGCCAGCTCAGCCGTCGGGTCGGTGAACACTGAAGCTTTCTTT. Translated, it gives CASSAVGSVNTEAFF. Drawing the rest from reference TRBV18 and TRBJ1-1, the complete variable domain is NAGVMQNPRHLVRRRGQEARLRCSPMKGHSHVYWYRQLPEEGLKFMVYLQKENIIDESGMPKERFSAEFPKEGPSILRIQQVVRGDSAAYFCASSAVGSVNTEAFFGQGTRLTVV.

This rearrangement joins TRBV29-1 to TRBJ1-1; D perhaps matches TRBD1 (6 bases). V lost 7 bases and J lost 1, with 19 bases in between. Germline assignment: CDR1 SQVTM and CDR2 ANQGSEA. The CDR3 runs to 15 residues. CDR3 region: CSAQTGRIRNTEAFF. The DNA of the CDR3 is TGCAGCGCTCAAACAGGGCGGATTCGGAACACTGAAGCTTTCTTT.

The sample holds a few counts of this clone. CDR3 protein: CASSFGTSMNTEAFF. For the CDR3, the DNA is TGTGCCAGCAGCTTCGGGACGAGCATGAACACTGAAGCTTTCTTT. This chain connects TRBV13 to TRBJ1-1, with a possible D match to TRBD1 (5 bases). Deletions cut 3 bases from V and 0 bases from J, with 11 bases between. CDR1 and CDR2 from the germline V gene are PRHDT and FYEKMQ (reference sequence). This CDR3 is built from 15 residues.